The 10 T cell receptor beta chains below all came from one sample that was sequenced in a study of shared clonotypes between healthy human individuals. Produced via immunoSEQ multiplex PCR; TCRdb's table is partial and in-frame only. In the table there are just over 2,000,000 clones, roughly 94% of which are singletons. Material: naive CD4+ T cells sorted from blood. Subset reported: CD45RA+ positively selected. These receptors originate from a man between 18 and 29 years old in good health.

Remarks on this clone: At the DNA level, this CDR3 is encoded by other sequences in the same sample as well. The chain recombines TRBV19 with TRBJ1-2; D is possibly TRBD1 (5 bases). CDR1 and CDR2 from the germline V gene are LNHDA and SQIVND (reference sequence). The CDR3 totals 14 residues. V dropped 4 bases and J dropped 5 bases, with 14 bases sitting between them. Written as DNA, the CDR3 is TGTGCCAGTAGTACCCGGGACGGTACTTATGGCTACACCTTC. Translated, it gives CASSTRDGTYGYTF.

Here the CDR3 DNA reads TGTGCCAGCAGTTACTTGGACAGGGGAGGCTATGGCTACACCTTC. Amino acids: CASSYLDRGGYGYTF. The rearrangement joins TRBV6-5 to TRBJ1-2; 9 bases are shared with TRBD1. The CDR3 length is 15 residues. The V gene end was trimmed by 1 base and the J gene end by 4 bases; junction bases not matched to a gene: 4. Germline CDR1 and CDR2: MNHEY and SVGAGI.

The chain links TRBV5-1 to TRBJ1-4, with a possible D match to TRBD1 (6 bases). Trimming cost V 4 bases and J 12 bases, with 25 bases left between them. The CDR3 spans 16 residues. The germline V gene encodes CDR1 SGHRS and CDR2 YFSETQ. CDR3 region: CASSPRWGPGEMELFF. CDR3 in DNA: TGCGCCAGCAGCCCGCGTTGGGGGCCCGGAGAAATGGAACTGTTTTTT.

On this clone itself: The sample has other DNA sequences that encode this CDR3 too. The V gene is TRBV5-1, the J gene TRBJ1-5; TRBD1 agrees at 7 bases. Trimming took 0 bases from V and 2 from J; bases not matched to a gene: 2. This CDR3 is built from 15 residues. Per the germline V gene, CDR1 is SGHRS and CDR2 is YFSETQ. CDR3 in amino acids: CASSLGGTGNQPQHF. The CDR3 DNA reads TGCGCCAGCAGCTTGGGGGGGACAGGCAATCAGCCCCAGCATTTT.

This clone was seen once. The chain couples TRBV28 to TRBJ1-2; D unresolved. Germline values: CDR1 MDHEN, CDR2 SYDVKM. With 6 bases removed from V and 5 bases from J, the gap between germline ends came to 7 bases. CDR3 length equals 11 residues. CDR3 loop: CASSDLYGYTF. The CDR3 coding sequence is TGTGCCAGCAGCGACCTATATGGCTACACCTTC.

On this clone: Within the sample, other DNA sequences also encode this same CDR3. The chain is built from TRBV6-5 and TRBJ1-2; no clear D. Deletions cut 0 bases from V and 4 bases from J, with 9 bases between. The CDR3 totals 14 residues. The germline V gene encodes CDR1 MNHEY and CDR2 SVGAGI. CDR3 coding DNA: TGTGCCAGCAGTTACTCCGCAGGTGGCTATGGCTACACCTTC. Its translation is CASSYSAGGYGYTF.

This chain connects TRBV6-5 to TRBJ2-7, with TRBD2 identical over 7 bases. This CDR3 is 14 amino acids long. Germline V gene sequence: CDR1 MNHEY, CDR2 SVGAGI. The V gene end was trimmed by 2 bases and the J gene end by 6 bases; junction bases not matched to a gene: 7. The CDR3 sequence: CASSYRRTSGEQYF. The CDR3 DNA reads TGTGCCAGCAGTTACCGGCGGACTAGTGGCGAGCAGTACTTC.

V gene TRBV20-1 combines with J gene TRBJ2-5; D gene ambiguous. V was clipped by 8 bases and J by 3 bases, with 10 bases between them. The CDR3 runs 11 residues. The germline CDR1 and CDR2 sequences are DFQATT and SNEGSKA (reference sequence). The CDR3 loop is CSPAKKETQYF. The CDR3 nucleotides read TGCAGTCCAGCCAAGAAAGAGACCCAGTACTTC.

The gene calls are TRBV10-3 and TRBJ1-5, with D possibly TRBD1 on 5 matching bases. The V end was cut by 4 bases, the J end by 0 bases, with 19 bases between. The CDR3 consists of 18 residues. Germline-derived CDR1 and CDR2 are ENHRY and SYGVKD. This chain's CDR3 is CAISASPGGSNSNQPQHF. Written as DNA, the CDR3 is TGTGCCATCAGTGCCTCGCCCGGGGGGAGTAATAGCAATCAGCCCCAGCATTTT.

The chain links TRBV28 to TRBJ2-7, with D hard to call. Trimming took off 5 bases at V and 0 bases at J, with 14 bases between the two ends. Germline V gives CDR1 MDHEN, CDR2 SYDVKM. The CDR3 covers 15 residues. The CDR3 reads CASSRSQSLSYEQYF. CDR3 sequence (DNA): TGTGCCAGCAGTCGGTCGCAGTCCCTCTCCTACGAGCAGTACTTC.